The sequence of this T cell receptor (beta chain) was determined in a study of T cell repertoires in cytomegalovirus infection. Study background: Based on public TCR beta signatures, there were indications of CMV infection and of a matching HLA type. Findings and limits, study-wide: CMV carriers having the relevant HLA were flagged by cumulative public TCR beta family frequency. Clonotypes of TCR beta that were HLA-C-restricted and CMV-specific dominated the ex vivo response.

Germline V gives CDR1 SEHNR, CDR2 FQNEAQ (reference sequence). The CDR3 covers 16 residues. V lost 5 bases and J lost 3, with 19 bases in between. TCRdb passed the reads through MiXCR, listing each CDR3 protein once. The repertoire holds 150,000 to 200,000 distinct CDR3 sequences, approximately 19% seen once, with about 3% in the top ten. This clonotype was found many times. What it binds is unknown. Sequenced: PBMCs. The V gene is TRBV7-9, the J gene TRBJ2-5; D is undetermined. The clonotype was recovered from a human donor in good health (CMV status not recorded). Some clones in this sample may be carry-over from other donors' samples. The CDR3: CASSTRASPDKETQYF. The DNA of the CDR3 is TGTGCCAGCAGCACCCGGGCCTCGCCTGATAAAGAGACCCAGTACTTC.